The present T cell receptor beta chain was sequenced within a study of radiation and T cells in renal cell carcinoma. Study as a whole: Nephrectomy followed 15 Gy stereotactic body radiation by 4 weeks.

Overall study results and limits: Top tumor clonotypes rose in blood 2 weeks post-radiation, then contracted.

Time point reported: blood 2 weeks post-SBRT. The treatment: 15 Gy SBRT to primary tumor, nephrectomy 4 weeks later. Serial blood draws occurred at baseline and 2 and 4 weeks post-SBRT. Method: immunoSEQ multiplex PCR; TCRdb's copy keeps in-frame clones and lacks some. The sample holds fewer than 150,000 clones, more than 75% seen once. Turning to this clone: Its specificity is not known.

This TCR derives from a woman aged 70-85 years with renal cell carcinoma. This sample comprised blood, obtained from a patient whose treatment included radiotherapy and nephrectomy.

The CDR3 loop reads CASSLDSSTDTQYF. The CDR3 nucleotides are TGTGCCAGCAGCCTCGACTCTAGCACAGATACGCAGTATTTT. The chain carries TRBV5-4 and TRBJ2-3; the D is unclear. Germline values: CDR1 SGHNT, CDR2 YYREEE (reference sequence). The CDR3 is made up of 14 amino acids. The V gene lost 4 bases and the J gene lost 0 bases, with 9 bases spanning the gap.